These 6 T cell receptor beta chains originate from one sample sequenced in a study of T cell responses to AZD1222 COVID-19 vaccine (dated by TCRdb to about 2021). Reading the label with the study, this specimen's time point is: baseline before first vaccination. Libraries came from the immunoSEQ multiplex PCR assay. Imported from immuneACCESS, the table was reduced by TCRdb to in-frame sequences with V and J called. These copies leave out some clones; in studies compared against another copy, an unresolved V gene accounts for under half, and the cause of the remainder is not known. This sample gives about 140,000 clones in total; roughly nine tenths of them show up just once. The ten largest clones capture about 3% of the sample. The source material was peripheral blood, sampled on day 0 of AZD1222 vaccination. These receptor sequences come from an adult in good health.

The chain is built from TRBV5-4 and TRBJ2-3, with TRBD2 as a possible D gene (5 bases). The V and J ends lost 4 bases and 7 bases respectively, with 22 bases between them. Germline-derived CDR1 and CDR2 are SGHNT and YYREEE (reference sequence). The CDR3 has 16 residues. CDR3 residues: CASSLQLGPTPNTQYF. The CDR3 DNA sequence: TGTGCCAGCAGCCTACAACTAGGTCCCACACCAAATACGCAGTATTTT.

The gene calls are TRBV4-2 and TRBJ2-1, with 13 nucleotides matching TRBD2. Germline V CDR1 and CDR2: LGHNA, YNFKEQ. The CDR3 length is 16 residues. V trimming: 3 bases; J trimming: 8 bases; junction bases outside the gene matches: 7. CDR3: CASSQRTSGSIDEQFF. CDR3 DNA sequence: TGTGCCAGCAGCCAGCGGACTAGCGGGAGTATAGATGAGCAGTTCTTC.

The chain recombines TRBV6-2 or TRBV6-3 with TRBJ1-1, with D unclear. The germline V and J ends were trimmed by 6 bases and 1 base, with 18 bases remaining between them. Germline CDR1 reads MNHEY; CDR2 reads SVGEGT. CDR3 length equals 16 residues. CDR3 DNA sequence: TGTGCCAGCAGCCTAACCGCCGGGGTAGGGAACACTGAAGCTTTCTTT. It codes for CASSLTAGVGNTEAFF.

Of note for this clone: This same CDR3 is encoded by further DNA sequences in the sample. CDR3 DNA: TGTGCCAGCCGAACGGGGACCGGGGAGCTGTTTTTT. Translated: CASRTGTGELFF. The chain links TRBV6-5 to TRBJ2-2; TRBD2 might be the D (5 bases). The V gene lost 8 bases and the J gene lost 5 bases, with 9 bases spanning the gap. Germline V gene lookup returns CDR1 MNHEY and CDR2 SVGAGI. The CDR3 runs to 12 residues.

This chain joins TRBV6-6 and TRBJ1-4; 7 bases are shared with TRBD1. With 5 bases clipped from V and 4 bases from J, the junction kept 1 base outside the gene matches. Germline values: CDR1 MNHNY, CDR2 SVGAGI (reference sequence). The CDR3 contains 13 residues. CDR3 in amino acids: CASSQGVNEKLFF. Written as DNA, the CDR3 is TGTGCCAGCAGTCAGGGGGTTAATGAAAAACTGTTTTTT.

This CDR3 reads CASTPPRLAKAGELFF. The CDR3 region has the DNA TGTGCCAGCACCCCCCCCAGGCTAGCAAAGGCCGGGGAGCTGTTTTTT. This rearrangement joins TRBV6-2 or TRBV6-3 to TRBJ2-2, with D perhaps TRBD2 (5 bases). Trimming stripped 7 bases from V and 6 bases from J, with 21 bases between. Germline loops: CDR1 MNHEY, CDR2 SVGEGT. This CDR3 comprises 16 residues.